Shown below are 4 T cell receptor beta chains from a single sample sequenced in a study of long-term antiretroviral therapy in people with HIV. Survey-level immunoSEQ v3.0 assays were run. TCRdb keeps only in-frame clones here, not all; method: immunoSEQ multiplex PCR. Here the sample spans about 20,000 clones, approximately 92% being singletons. The material was unsorted PBMCs, obtained 4.2 years after starting antiretroviral therapy. The source is a man between 50 and 59 years old with HIV.

V and J are TRBV5-1 and TRBJ2-1, with 7 bases that match TRBD2. The CDR3 runs to 13 residues. With V trimmed by 4 bases and J by 7 bases, 5 bases remained unmatched. Germline V CDR1 and CDR2: SGHRS, YFSETQ. The CDR3 nucleotides read TGCGCCAGCAGCACACTAGCGTGGAATGAGCAGTTCTTC. The encoded protein is CASSTLAWNEQFF.

The chain is built from TRBV4-1 and TRBJ2-1; no clear D gene. The V end was cut by 0 bases, the J end by 2 bases, with 2 bases between. Germline V gene lookup returns CDR1 MGHRA and CDR2 YSYEKL. The length of the CDR3 is 13 residues. DNA of the CDR3: TGCGCCAGCAGCCAAGAGGCCTACAATGAGCAGTTCTTC. It yields the protein CASSQEAYNEQFF.

The chain uses TRBV30 and TRBJ1-1, with 8 bases that match TRBD1. Germline V lookup: CDR1 GTSNPN, CDR2 SVGIG (reference sequence). Trimming took 3 bases from V and 1 from J; bases not matched to a gene: 7. CDR3 length: 15 amino acids. The CDR3 sequence is CAWSLGQGSNTEAFF. In DNA, the CDR3 is TGTGCCTGGAGCCTAGGACAGGGTTCGAACACTGAAGCTTTCTTT. The whole variable domain, remainder taken from reference TRBV30 and TRBJ1-1, is SQTIHQWPATLVQPVGSPLSLECTVEGTSNPNLYWYRQAAGRGLQLLFYSVGIGQISSEVPQNLSASRPQDRQFILSSKKLLLSDSGFYLCAWSLGQGSNTEAFFGQGTRLTVV.

V and J are TRBV27 and TRBJ1-6; tentative D call: TRBD1 (5 bases). The CDR3 is 15 amino acids. Trimming stripped 6 bases from V and 6 bases from J, with 15 bases between. CDR1 is MNHEY and CDR2 is SMNVEV in the germline V gene (reference sequence). The CDR3 here is CASRDSGRPNSPLHF. The CDR3 nucleotides are TGTGCCAGCAGGGACTCGGGACGGCCTAATTCACCCCTCCACTTT.